This T cell receptor (beta chain) emerged from a study of blood T cell repertoires in COVID-19. Across the whole study: T cells, B-cell-depleted T cells, or PBMCs supplied cDNA or gDNA.

This clone has a handful of counts. While infection was still active, Seattle patients were enrolled and then followed longitudinally. Germline V CDR1 and CDR2: SGHRS, YFSETQ. The CDR3 totals 12 residues. With 3 bases removed from V and 5 bases from J, the gap between germline ends came to 8 bases. Assay: immunoSEQ multiplex PCR; the TCRdb copy retains only in-frame clones and omits some. The sample includes fewer than 300,000 clones, less than 85% seen only once; the top ten take more than 1.1%. The rearrangement joins TRBV5-1 to TRBJ2-5; the D is unclear. Sequenced: peripheral blood. This clonotype was sampled from a human donor with COVID-19, enrolled during active disease. The donor label of this sample is uncertain. The CDR3 nucleotides read TGCGCCAGCAGCTCCCGTCGTGAGACCCAGTACTTC. It specifies CASSSRRETQYF.